This T cell receptor beta chain was profiled in a study of memory CD4+ T cells and cytomegalovirus serostatus (dated by TCRdb to the late 2010s). Some background on the complete study: A total of around 35 healthy Belgian adults, of whom 9 were CMV seropositive and about 24 were CMV seronegative, were included in the cohort. To replicate a published TCR-based CMV serostatus classifier, the study sequenced CD4+ memory TCRbeta repertoires from a Belgian cohort whose cytomegalovirus serostatus was known.

Trimming removed 5 bases from V and 4 bases from J; the gene matches leave 10 bases unexplained. There are 16 amino acids in the CDR3, from cysteine to phenylalanine inclusive. The read is trimmed to its CDR3 DNA, 48 bases read in frame from base 1. From the germline V gene (reference sequence), CDR1 is SEHNR and CDR2 is FQNEAQ. Single viable CD3+CD4+CD8-CD45RO+ cells were sorted as memory CD4+ T cells on a FACSAria II. CMV serostatus was determined with a Roche Elecsys assay detecting serum IgG against CMV pp150, pp28, p38 and p52. After thawing, total CD4+ T cells were enriched by positive selection with CD4 magnetic microbeads. The samples came from a separate study whose specific focus was interrogating the CD4+ T cell memory repertoire. Peripheral blood mononuclear cells were isolated and cryopreserved according to standard operating procedures, and serum was stored at -80 degrees C. Staining used CD3-PerCP (BW264/56), CD4-APC (RPA-T4), CD45RO-PE (UCHT1) and CD8-Pacific Orange (3B5) antibodies, with Sytox blue excluding non-viable cells.

What the research found in general, with its limitations: CMV serostatus prediction reached a median bootstrapped AUC of 0.95 with the original framework and just under 0.92 with a US-trained random forest. Only CD4+CD45RO+ memory cells were sequenced, in contrast to the original study, which included naive and memory CD4+ and CD8+ populations. The original-framework classifier achieved a median bootstrapped AUC of about 0.94 with a 95% CI of 0.76-1.00 on the Belgian cohort. Among the 150 or so previously reported CMV-associated TCRbeta sequences, some 70 showed up in the CD4+ memory repertoires, with each one found in between one and five individuals. Results were interpreted as suggesting that the CMV-associated TCR signature is largely present in the CD4+ memory repertoire.

Genomic DNA was extracted from sorted cells with the Quick-DNA Microprep Kit. Amplification of TCRbeta DNA was done with the immunoSEQ hsTCRbeta kit, following the protocol from the manufacturer. TCRbeta libraries were sequenced on an Illumina MiSeq instrument. The authors' pipeline ran thus. Removing out-of-frame sequences left 2,204,828 distinct TCRbeta sequences, an average of around 70,000 per individual. Each individual was scored according to the count of over 150 previously reported CMV-associated TCRbeta sequences and the total productive distinct TCRbeta count. A beta-binomial model was reimplemented in Python, and scikit-learn random forests with default parameters were trained on data from the US cohort. On the Belgian cohort, classifier performance was reported as the median AUC, along with percentile confidence intervals, across 10,000 bootstrap iterations. TCRdb carries this immuneACCESS record with in-frame sequences only. Its versions omit some clonotypes, under half of them owing to an unresolved V gene in the studies checked, with the rest unexplained. The DNA was the basis for D and trimming; V, J and clone size are from that table. The sample table records approximately 63,000 clones; around 80% of these occur just once. In total, the top ten clones hold 0.53% of the sample.

About this clone itself: This clone's antigen is unknown. No clone much larger than this one lies a single base away; base qualities are absent.

The chain was built from TRBV7-9 and TRBJ2-3; 9 junctional bases match TRBD1. Source material: memory CD4+ T cells from blood. The clonotype was recovered from an adult in good health and CMV-seronegative. Some clones in this sample may be carry-over from other donors' samples. For the CDR3, the sequence is CASSRAGTGLPDTQYF. Read as DNA, the sequence is TGTGCCAGCAGCCGGGCCGGGACAGGGCTCCCAGATACGCAGTATTTT.